This is a list of T cell receptor beta chains from one sample in a study of siplizumab effects on memory and regulatory T cells. Assay: immunoSEQ multiplex PCR; the TCRdb copy retains only in-frame clones and omits some. The data hold about 87,000 clones, with approximately 95% observed a single time. The sequenced sample was non-Treg CD4+ T cells sorted from blood. These TCRs come from a human donor in good health. Each CDR3 is given with its conserved first and last residue. The order of the fields is J gene, D gene, V gene, clone size, CDR3 DNA, CDR3 protein. A D gene is named only where the DNA matches it firmly. Clone sizes are given selectively: once, few, many, or a class where the clone is expanded.

TRBJ2-5,TRBD1,TRBV5-1,-,TGCGCCAGCAGCAACCGGGACAGGGGAATCGAGACCCAGTACTTC,CASSNRDRGIETQYF
TRBJ2-7,-,TRBV9,once,TGTGCCAGCAGCCTAGGCCCTATCGACGAGCAGTACTTC,CASSLGPIDEQYF
TRBJ1-1,-,TRBV18,-,TGTGCCAGCTCACCAGGGGCGCTCGATCGCGGGGAAGCTTTCTTT,CASSPGALDRGEAFF
TRBJ1-4,-,TRBV5-1,once,TGCGCCAGCAGCCCGGGGACAATGAGGGAAAAACTGTTTTTT,CASSPGTMREKLFF
TRBJ2-3,-,TRBV6-1,-,TGTGCCAGCAGTAGGGACTCCACAGATACGCAGTATTTT,CASSRDSTDTQYF
TRBJ2-7,-,TRBV5-4,-,TGTGCCAGCAGCTTGACAGGTAGCTACGAGCAGTACTTC,CASSLTGSYEQYF
TRBJ1-1,-,TRBV29-1,-,TGCAGCGTTGAAGGGGGTTCCGAAGCTGAAGCTTTCTTT,CSVEGGSEAEAFF
TRBJ2-7,TRBD1,TRBV18,-,TGTGCCAGCTCACCTCTTCCCGGGACAGGACATCTTTTAACCTACGAGCAGTACTTC,CASSPLPGTGHLLTYEQYF
TRBJ1-4,-,TRBV7-2,-,TGTGCCAGCAGCTTCGACAGGACTAATGAAAAACTGTTTTTT,CASSFDRTNEKLFF
TRBJ1-1,-,TRBV7-2,-,TGTGCCAGCAGCTTAGCGGGTCATTCGGGGTTTACCACTGAAGCTTTCTTT,CASSLAGHSGFTTEAFF
TRBJ2-2,TRBD2,TRBV19,-,TGTGCCAGTAGTATGGGTCTAGCGGGGTTCACCGGGGAGCTGTTTTTT,CASSMGLAGFTGELFF
TRBJ1-2,-,TRBV6-6,-,TGTGCCAGCAGCGACAATCCTGGCTATGGCTACACCTTC,CASSDNPGYGYTF
TRBJ2-1,-,TRBV5-1,-,TGCGCCAGCAGCTTGGCCGGGGTGGCGAGGAGTGGTGAGCAGTTCTTC,CASSLAGVARSGEQFF
TRBJ2-5,TRBD1,TRBV30,-,TGTGCCTGTGCCAGGGGGTTTCAAGAGACCCAGTACTTC,CACARGFQETQYF
TRBJ2-3,-,TRBV4-1,-,TGCGCCAGCAGCCAACGCTCAGGGACGACAGATACGCAGTATTTT,CASSQRSGTTDTQYF
TRBJ1-1,-,TRBV5-1,once,TGCGCCAGCAGCTCCGGACAGCAAAACACTGAAGCTTTCTTT,CASSSGQQNTEAFF
TRBJ2-7,-,TRBV18,-,TGTGCCAGCTCCGTAAATAGCGGCGTAGCATACGAGCAGTACTTC,CASSVNSGVAYEQYF
TRBJ1-1,-,TRBV6-5,-,TGTGCCAGCAGTTACCTTCAGGGAAACACTGAAGCTTTCTTT,CASSYLQGNTEAFF
TRBJ2-1,TRBD1,TRBV5-5,-,TGTGCCAGCAGCGCGGACAGGGTTTCCTACAATGAGCAGTTCTTC,CASSADRVSYNEQFF
TRBJ2-5,TRBD2,TRBV5-1,-,TGCGCCAGCACCTTCCGAACTAGCGGGGGTCAAGAGACCCAGTACTTC,CASTFRTSGGQETQYF
TRBJ2-3,TRBD2,TRBV10-2,-,TGCGCCAGCAGTGAGGGTAGCGGGATTAGCACAGATACGCAGTATTTT,CASSEGSGISTDTQYF
TRBJ2-7,-,TRBV11-2,-,TGTGCCAGCAGCCCAGGCATGGGTGCCTACGAGCAGTACTTC,CASSPGMGAYEQYF
TRBJ2-5,TRBD2,TRBV5-1,-,TGCGCCAGCAGCTTCCGGGGGGGGCCGACCCTCCAAGAGACCCAGTACTTC,CASSFRGGPTLQETQYF
TRBJ2-5,-,TRBV29-1,-,TGCAGCGTTGAAGAGAGGCAGCAAGAGACCCAGTACTTC,CSVEERQQETQYF
TRBJ1-2,TRBD1,TRBV19,-,TGTGCCAGTAGTCTACAGGGGGTCTATGGCTACACCTTC,CASSLQGVYGYTF
TRBJ1-2,-,TRBV7-9,-,TGTGCCAGCAGCCTAGGGGGGGTCGGCTACACCTTC,CASSLGGVGYTF
TRBJ1-2,-,TRBV19,-,TGTGCCAGTACCAATTGGGCTGACTATGGCTACACCTTC,CASTNWADYGYTF
TRBJ1-1,TRBD1,TRBV5-1,-,TGCGCCAGCAGCCTGACAGGGGGTGAAAACACTGAAGCTTTCTTT,CASSLTGGENTEAFF
TRBJ2-3,TRBD2,TRBV5-4,once,TGTGCCAGCAGTTATGGTCGGCTAGCGGGGGGGCCGAAGGATACGCAGTATTTT,CASSYGRLAGGPKDTQYF
TRBJ2-7,TRBD1,TRBV10-1,once,TGCGCCAGCAAAAAGACAGGGGGGATCTACGAGCAGTACTTC,CASKKTGGIYEQYF
TRBJ2-1,TRBD2,TRBV7-3,-,TGTGCCAGCAGCTTGGGCGGGAGGGTCAATGAGCAGTTCTTC,CASSLGGRVNEQFF